The 20 T cell receptor beta chains given below trace back to one sample, sequenced in a study of cytomegalovirus exposure and HLA in healthy donors. The PCR ran on 60 Vbeta and 13 Jbeta primers. Clones were read by immunoSEQ multiplex PCR, and TCRdb kept only the in-frame ones, dropping some. There are under 85,000 clones in the sample; around 76% occur only once, and around 3% lies in the top ten. Sequenced material: PBMCs. These receptors were obtained from a young man in good health and CMV-seronegative.

The chain links TRBV5-1 to TRBJ2-7; TRBD2 aligns across 12 bases. The CDR3 has 16 amino acids. CDR1 and CDR2 from the germline V gene are SGHRS and YFSETQ. V gave up 0 bases and J gave up 2 bases; unmatched junction bases: 3. CDR3 sequence (DNA): TGCGCCAGCAGCTTGGCTACTAGCGGGGGGACCTACGAGCAGTACTTC. Amino acid sequence: CASSLATSGGTYEQYF.

J is TRBJ1-6 and V is TRBV6-4, with a weak D call TRBD1 (6 bases). The CDR3 spans 15 residues. CDR1 MRHNA and CDR2 SNTAGT come from the germline V gene. Trimming removed 5 bases from V and 10 bases from J, with 18 bases in between. CDR3 sequence reads: CASSPRAGAESPLHF. CDR3 DNA: TGTGCCAGCAGTCCCAGAGCAGGGGCGGAATCACCCCTCCACTTT.

This clone is labeled as medium-sized. The V gene is TRBV4-3, the J gene TRBJ1-4, with 9 nucleotides matching TRBD1. This CDR3 spans 14 amino acids. Germline-derived CDR1 and CDR2 are LGHNA and YSLEER. V lost 3 bases and J lost 5; bases outside the gene matches: 1. CDR3 DNA: TGCGCCAGCAGCCACGACAGGGGGAATGAAAAACTGTTTTTT. Its protein product is CASSHDRGNEKLFF.

The genes are TRBV11-2 and TRBJ2-7; 9 positions agree with TRBD1. Germline-derived CDR1 and CDR2 are SGHAT and FQNNGV. Trimming removed 3 bases from V and 0 bases from J; junction bases left unmatched: 6. The CDR3 loop spans 16 amino acids. The CDR3 here is CASSLSGTGYSYEQYF. The DNA of the CDR3 is TGTGCCAGCAGCTTGTCCGGGACAGGGTACTCCTACGAGCAGTACTTC.

The rearrangement joins TRBV6-6 to TRBJ1-5, with D maybe TRBD1 (5 bases). CDR1 is MNHNY and CDR2 is SVGAGI in the germline V gene (reference sequence). Trimming took off 5 bases at V and 9 bases at J, with 17 bases between the two ends. The CDR3 is made up of 14 amino acids. CDR3 region: CASSPTERMGPQHF. The CDR3 DNA is TGTGCCAGCAGTCCGACAGAGCGAATGGGGCCCCAGCATTTT.

The gene calls are TRBV18 and TRBJ1-4; the D gene is possibly TRBD1 (5 bases). Trimming took 3 bases from V and 7 from J, leaving 12 bases between them. In germline, CDR1 is KGHSH, CDR2 LQKENI. The CDR3 extends over 14 amino acids. The CDR3 DNA follows: TGTGCCAGCTCACCCTTGCAGGGTAGTGAAAAACTGTTTTTT. Residues: CASSPLQGSEKLFF.

This chain's CDR3 is CASSPGTGIHGYTF. The CDR3 nucleotides are TGCGCCAGCAGCCCCGGGACAGGCATCCATGGCTACACCTTC. V usage is TRBV5-1 and J usage is TRBJ1-2, with 8 bases lining up with TRBD1. With V trimmed by 4 bases and J by 6 bases, 8 bases remained unmatched. CDR1 and CDR2 (germline): SGHRS, YFSETQ. The CDR3 has 14 amino acids.

J is TRBJ1-1 and V is TRBV28; possibly TRBD1 for D (6 bases). Germline values: CDR1 MDHEN, CDR2 SYDVKM. The CDR3 length is 14 residues. The V end was cut by 6 bases, the J end by 1 base, with 12 bases between. The CDR3 sequence is CASSPQGPNTEAFF. The CDR3 DNA sequence: TGTGCCAGCAGCCCACAGGGTCCGAACACTGAAGCTTTCTTT.

This rearrangement joins TRBV7-8 to TRBJ2-5; 7 bases fit TRBD1. Germline V gives CDR1 SGHVS, CDR2 FQNEAQ. J gave up 5 bases and V 2 bases, and 5 bases lay outside the gene matches. The CDR3 spans 14 residues. The CDR3 DNA is TGTGCCAGCAGCTTAAGACGCAGGGGGGAGACCCAGTACTTC. Protein: CASSLRRRGETQYF.

The chain combines TRBV7-9 with TRBJ1-6, with a possible D match to TRBD1 (5 bases). V dropped 2 bases and J dropped 8 bases, with 10 bases sitting between them. The CDR3 extends over 14 amino acids. From germline, CDR1 is SEHNR and CDR2 FQNEAQ (reference sequence). This CDR3 is CASSLNGADSPLHF. The CDR3 DNA sequence: TGTGCCAGCAGCTTAAATGGGGCTGATTCACCCCTCCACTTT.

The rearrangement uses TRBV2 and TRBJ1-1; TRBD1 is a possible D gene (5 bases). Trimming stripped 6 bases from V and 10 bases from J, with 15 bases between. Germline V CDR1 and CDR2: SNHLY, FYNNEI. CDR3 size: 12 residues. CDR3 protein: CASRPRGGAAFF. The DNA for the CDR3 is TGTGCCAGCAGACCACGCGGTGGGGCAGCTTTCTTT.

The gene calls are TRBV20-1 and TRBJ2-3; D not resolved. The V gene's germline CDR1 is DFQATT and CDR2 SNEGSKA (reference sequence). The CDR3 is 11 residues long. The germline V and J ends were trimmed by 5 bases and 10 bases, with 13 bases remaining between them. The CDR3 here is CSAPTPTAQYF. The CDR3 region has the DNA TGCAGTGCTCCTACACCGACTGCGCAGTATTTT.

This clone was seen a handful of times. J is TRBJ1-2 and V is TRBV5-4; tentative D call: TRBD1 (6 bases). The CDR3 covers 15 residues. Deletions cut 4 bases from V and 4 bases from J, with 17 bases between. Per the germline V gene, CDR1 is SGHNT and CDR2 is YYREEE (reference sequence). Here the CDR3 reads CASSPERGGLYGYTF. The CDR3 DNA reads as TGTGCCAGCAGCCCCGAGAGGGGGGGACTCTATGGCTACACCTTC.

V gene TRBV30 combines with J gene TRBJ1-5; D is possibly TRBD1 (6 bases). The CDR3 spans 17 residues. Germline V lookup: CDR1 GTSNPN, CDR2 SVGIG (reference sequence). The V end lost 4 bases, the J end lost 1 base, and 20 bases lay between the germline ends. CDR3 sequence: CAWIGTPRVRSNQPQHF. In DNA form, the CDR3 reads TGTGCCTGGATCGGGACACCGAGGGTGAGAAGCAATCAGCCCCAGCATTTT.

The chain uses TRBV19 and TRBJ1-1; TRBD1 is a possible D gene (6 bases). The V end lost 7 bases, the J end lost 5 bases, and 14 bases lay between the germline ends. This CDR3 is built from 13 residues. CDR1 and CDR2 (germline): LNHDA, SQIVND (reference sequence). CDR3 amino acids: CASIEQGMTEAFF. Written as DNA, the CDR3 is TGTGCCAGTATAGAACAGGGAATGACTGAAGCTTTCTTT. The full variable domain, completed using reference TRBV19 and TRBJ1-1, is DGGITQSPKYLFRKEGQNVTLSCEQNLNHDAMYWYRQDPGQGLRLIYYSQIVNDFQKGDIAEGYSVSREKKESFPLTVTSAQKNPTAFYLCASIEQGMTEAFFGQGTRLTVV.

This chain connects TRBV11-2 to TRBJ2-5; the match to TRBD1 covers 8 bases. The CDR3 is made up of 16 amino acids. V was pared by 4 bases and J by 4 bases, with 11 bases of the junction left unmatched. Germline V gene sequence: CDR1 SGHAT, CDR2 FQNNGV. Written as DNA, the CDR3 is TGTGCCAGCAGCTCGGATTCAAATACAGGGGGAGAGACCCAGTACTTC. This translates into CASSSDSNTGGETQYF. Looking up the rest from reference TRBV11-2 and TRBJ2-5 gives the full variable domain: EAGVAQSPRYKIIEKRQSVAFWCNPISGHATLYWYQQILGQGPKLLIQFQNNGVVDDSQLPKDRFSAERLKGVDSTLKIQPAKLEDSAVYLCASSSDSNTGGETQYFGPGTRLLVL.

This chain connects TRBV27 to TRBJ1-2; unclear D gene. Germline V lookup: CDR1 MNHEY, CDR2 SMNVEV (reference sequence). This CDR3 contains 15 residues. V dropped 6 bases and J dropped 4 bases, with 18 bases sitting between them. CDR3 protein: CASSFLPHFLYGYTF. In nucleotides, the CDR3 is TGTGCCAGCAGCTTTCTCCCACATTTTCTCTATGGCTACACCTTC.

The chain recombines TRBV28 with TRBJ1-5; D unresolved. V lost 3 bases and J 7 bases, leaving 10 bases between the germline ends. This CDR3 spans 13 amino acids. CDR1 MDHEN and CDR2 SYDVKM come from the germline V gene. The CDR3 bases are TGTGCCAGCAGTTTTGGGCGGGGACAGCCCCAGCATTTT. Protein sequence: CASSFGRGQPQHF.

The gene calls are TRBV28 and TRBJ2-3, with 10 bases identical to TRBD1. The CDR3 contains 17 residues. Germline V gene lookup returns CDR1 MDHEN and CDR2 SYDVKM. V gave up 7 bases and J gave up 4 bases; unmatched junction bases: 14. CDR3 residues: CASTSPAGTGESDTQYF. DNA for the CDR3: TGTGCCAGCACTTCTCCTGCCGGGACAGGGGAATCAGATACGCAGTATTTT.

This clone has a single count. The chain combines TRBV7-2 with TRBJ1-5; D is unclear. Germline V gene lookup returns CDR1 SGHTA and CDR2 FQGNSA. With 5 bases removed from V and 7 bases from J, the gap between germline ends came to 15 bases. The CDR3 contains 14 residues. Here the CDR3 DNA reads TGTGCCAGCAGCCCCACGGTCGCCCCCCAGCCCCAGCATTTT. This gives the protein CASSPTVAPQPQHF.